This T cell receptor beta chain was captured by sequencing in a study of blood T cell repertoires in COVID-19. About the study: COVID-19 samples from acute and convalescent phases originated in the United States, Italy and Spain. T cells, B-cell-depleted T cells, or PBMCs supplied cDNA or gDNA.

Measured with immunoSEQ multiplex PCR; TCRdb has only the in-frame clones, and not every one. The data show over 200,000 clones, around 86% seen once. CDR3 length equals 15 residues. Germline CDR1 SGHTA, CDR2 FQGNSA. The V and J ends lost 2 bases and 2 bases respectively, with 13 bases between them. Participant ages covered roughly 18 to 89 years across 25 or so US areas. Sequencing used PBMCs or T cells enriched from blood (not recorded which). The TCR originated in a woman aged 45-60 years with acute COVID-19. The chain has TRBV7-2 and TRBJ2-7; maybe TRBD1 (6 bases). CDR3 sequence: CASSLQGHGAYEQYF. The CDR3 DNA reads as TGTGCCAGCAGCTTACAGGGACACGGAGCCTACGAGCAGTACTTC.